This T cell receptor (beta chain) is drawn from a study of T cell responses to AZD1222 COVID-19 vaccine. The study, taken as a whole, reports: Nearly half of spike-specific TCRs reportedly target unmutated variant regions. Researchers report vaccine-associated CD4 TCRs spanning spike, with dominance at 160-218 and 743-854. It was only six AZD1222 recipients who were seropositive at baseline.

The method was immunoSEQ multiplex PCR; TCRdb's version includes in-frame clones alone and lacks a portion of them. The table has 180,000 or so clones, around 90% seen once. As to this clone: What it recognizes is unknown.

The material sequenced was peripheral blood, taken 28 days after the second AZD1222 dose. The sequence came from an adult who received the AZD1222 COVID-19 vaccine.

The CDR3 region has the DNA TGCGCCAGCAGCCACGCTACCGGGACTAGCGGGGGGGGGCCCCTCCAGCAGTTCTTC. This encodes CASSHATGTSGGGPLQQFF. The chain is built from TRBV4-1 and TRBJ2-1; 16 bases agree with TRBD2. This CDR3 is 19 amino acids long. The J segment lost 11 bases and the V segment lost 3 bases, leaving 16 bases of the junction unmatched. The germline V gene has CDR1 MGHRA and CDR2 YSYEKL.